This TCR beta chain is drawn from a study of cytomegalovirus exposure and HLA in healthy donors. Study-level results: First-cohort TCR clusters were later found to tend to co-occur in the 90 to 150 validation repertoires.

Clones were sequenced by immunoSEQ multiplex PCR, and TCRdb holds only the in-frame ones, with some missing. The data hold some 200,000 clones, with around 90% observed a single time. Points on this clone: The antigen is undetermined.

The V end was cut by 6 bases, the J end by 9 bases, with 15 bases between. Germline CDR1 is MRHNA and CDR2 is SNTAGT. The CDR3 contains 13 residues. The chain employs TRBV6-4 and TRBJ2-1, with D possibly being TRBD2 (7 bases). The TCR originated in a young woman in good health and CMV-seronegative. The sample taken for sequencing was PBMCs. CDR3: CASRAGEGGEQFF. In nucleotides, the CDR3 is TGTGCCAGCAGAGCAGGGGAGGGCGGTGAGCAGTTCTTC.